The clone carrying this TCR beta chain was detected ten times or more. The target antigen is unknown. This sample is part of a study of T-cell reconstitution after alpha-beta-depleted transplantation in children. General study findings and limits: Reportedly, only several hundred clones from non-depleted graft cells drove alpha-beta T-cell counts at about two months. One year after transplant, T-cell counts and diversity came mostly from newly produced T cells. Diversity of TCRbeta at day 60 was high in some patients, arising from surviving recipient T cells and thymic progenitors.

CDR3 size: 16 residues. The germline V gene has CDR1 SGHRS and CDR2 YFSETQ. V trimming: 6 bases; J trimming: 1 base; junction bases outside the gene matches: 9. Using unique molecular identifiers, the investigators prepared the TCRbeta library. One entry per CDR3 protein results from TCRdb running MiXCR on the PCR reads. The sample lists approximately 650,000 distinct CDR3 sequences, under 15% occurring once. The V call is TRBV5-1, the J call TRBJ2-2; 7 positions match TRBD1. The sequencing here drew on PBMCs, taken before TCRalphabeta/CD19-depleted stem cell transplant. This sequence was found in a girl aged 2-9 years with congenital amegakaryocytic thrombocytopenia, due to receive a stem cell transplant. The CDR3 loop reads CASIGRTGENTGELFF. CDR3 DNA: TGCGCCAGCATTGGTCGGACAGGAGAGAACACCGGGGAGCTGTTTTTT. Looking up the rest from reference TRBV5-1 and TRBJ2-2 gives the full variable domain: KAGVTQTPRYLIKTRGQQVTLSCSPISGHRSVSWYQQTPGQGLQFLFEYFSETQRNKGNFPGRFSGRQFSNSRSEMNVSTLELGDSALYLCASIGRTGENTGELFFGEGSRLTVL.